This TCR beta chain came from a study of cytomegalovirus exposure and HLA in healthy donors. Across the study: An early data release held some 85 million unique TCRs from HLA-typed donors.

Trimming took off 0 bases at V and 0 bases at J, with 6 bases between the two ends. The germline V gene encodes CDR1 MDHEN and CDR2 SYDVKM. The CDR3 spans 16 residues. In the PCR, 60 Vbeta and 13 Jbeta primers were used. Sequencing was performed with immunoSEQ multiplex PCR; in TCRdb, only in-frame clones are kept and a portion is missing. The sample lists 150,000 or so clones, roughly 72% occurring once. The sample consisted of PBMCs. The source of this sequence is a man younger than 40 in good health and CMV-seronegative. J is TRBJ2-6 and V is TRBV28; D ambiguous. The CDR3 DNA reads TGTGCCAGCAGTTTATGGGAGAGCTCTGGGGCCAACGTCCTGACTTTC. Translated: CASSLWESSGANVLTF.